These T cell receptor beta chains were read from a single sample in a study of blood T cell repertoires in COVID-19. Profiled with immunoSEQ multiplex PCR; TCRdb holds only in-frame clones, not every one. The table records over 150,000 clones, almost 85% of them present only once. Sequenced material: peripheral blood. The receptors here all came from a woman older than 75 with COVID-19, enrolled during active disease. CDR3s include the opening cysteine and the closing phenylalanine or tryptophan. Fields, in order: J gene, V gene, CDR3 protein.

j_gene: TRBJ1-3
v_gene: TRBV5-1
CDR3aa: CASSLAGTGTGNTIYF

j_gene: TRBJ1-2
v_gene: TRBV30
CDR3aa: CAWSVAGQHYGYTF

j_gene: TRBJ2-7
v_gene: TRBV19
CDR3aa: CASSTNLAYEQYF

j_gene: TRBJ1-1
v_gene: TRBV3-1/TRBV3-2
CDR3aa: CASSPRTDSEAFF

j_gene: TRBJ1-2
v_gene: TRBV18
CDR3aa: CASSPPGQDGYTF

j_gene: TRBJ2-7
v_gene: TRBV2
CDR3aa: CASLAGDLYEQYF

j_gene: TRBJ2-3
v_gene: TRBV11-2
CDR3aa: CASSLGTAGQYF

j_gene: TRBJ1-4
v_gene: TRBV15
CDR3aa: CATSRDRARANEKLFF

j_gene: TRBJ2-5
v_gene: TRBV3-1/TRBV3-2
CDR3aa: CASSQSLAVWETQYF

j_gene: TRBJ2-2
v_gene: TRBV7-6
CDR3aa: CASSSGQGRRAGELFF

j_gene: TRBJ1-5
v_gene: TRBV21-1
CDR3aa: CASSANRDRGNQPQHF

j_gene: TRBJ2-2
v_gene: TRBV7-6
CDR3aa: CASSLGRGHPLSTGELFF

j_gene: TRBJ2-7
v_gene: TRBV20-1
CDR3aa: CSASLTRGYEQYF

j_gene: TRBJ2-7
v_gene: TRBV5-6
CDR3aa: CASSTYTRGVREQYF

j_gene: TRBJ1-4
v_gene: TRBV9
CDR3aa: CASSEGGSNEKLFF

j_gene: TRBJ1-2
v_gene: TRBV18
CDR3aa: CASSRTGVSYGYTF

j_gene: TRBJ1-2
v_gene: TRBV10-3
CDR3aa: CAISGNDPLGGGRNGYTF

j_gene: TRBJ2-7
v_gene: TRBV10-3
CDR3aa: CAISEIGGHEQYF

j_gene: TRBJ2-1
v_gene: TRBV14
CDR3aa: CASSQDSRLDYNEQFF

j_gene: TRBJ1-1
v_gene: TRBV5-1
CDR3aa: CASSYSTGVGTEAFF

j_gene: TRBJ2-1
v_gene: TRBV29-1
CDR3aa: CSAGSGTGRNLGLRSYNEQFF